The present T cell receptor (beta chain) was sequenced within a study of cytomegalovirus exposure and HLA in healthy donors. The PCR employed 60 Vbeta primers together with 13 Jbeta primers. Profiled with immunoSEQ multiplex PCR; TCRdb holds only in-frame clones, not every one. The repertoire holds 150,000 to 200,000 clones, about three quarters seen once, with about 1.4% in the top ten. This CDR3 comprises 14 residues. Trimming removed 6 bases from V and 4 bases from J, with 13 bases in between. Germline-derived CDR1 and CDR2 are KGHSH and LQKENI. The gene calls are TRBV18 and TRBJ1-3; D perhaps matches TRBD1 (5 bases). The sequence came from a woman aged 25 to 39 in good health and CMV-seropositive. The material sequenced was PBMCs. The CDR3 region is CASSAGGSGNTIYF. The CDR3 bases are TGTGCCAGCTCCGCGGGGGGATCGGGAAACACCATATATTTT.